This TCR beta chain was found in a study of Ad26.COV2.S vaccination and SARS-CoV-2 variants (dated by TCRdb to 2020 to 2023). For the study in its entirety: Vaccine-arm donors were drawn from COV1001, a multicentre, randomized, double-blind, placebo-controlled phase I-IIa trial of Ad26.COV2.S in healthy adults. Ad26.COV2.S was given intramuscularly at 5x10^10 or 1x10^11 viral particles, as a single shot or as two shots 56 days apart. TCRbeta repertoire sequencing served as the tool for gauging how specific and how broad the SARS-CoV-2-reactive T cell receptors were following Ad26.COV2.S vaccination. The TCR-sequenced set comprised around 32 samples: 19 Ad26.COV2.S vaccine recipients, 5 placebo recipients and 8 SARS-CoV-2 convalescent individuals. Trial participants were randomized into five groups of five: low-dose or high-dose Ad26.COV2.S given once or twice, or placebo on both occasions. Investigators did not know the trial group allocation while performing experiments and assessing outcomes.

As regards this clone: The clone's antigen remains unknown. Base quality data are lacking; no much larger clone is found one base away.

The immunoSEQ Assay was used to sequence TCRbeta CDR3 regions. After extraction, genomic DNA underwent amplification by bias-controlled multiplex PCR, followed by high-throughput sequencing. The paper's data handling went like this. To quantify the absolute abundance of each unique TCRbeta CDR3 region, sequences were collapsed and filtered. T cell fraction was estimated by normalizing TCRbeta template counts to usable DNA, which was measured by amplifying reference genes present in all nucleated cells. Repertoire TCRs were annotated as SARS-CoV-2-specific when V gene, CDR3 amino acid sequence and J gene were exactly matched to a known reactive TCR set. The reference SARS-CoV-2 TCR set was obtained from MIRA and was filtered for enrichment in COVID-19-positive ImmuneCODE repertoires, whereby public or cross-reactive TCRs were removed. Drawing on the MIRA antigens, annotated TCRs were analysed further at the level of specific ORF or position within ORF. Breadth was defined as annotated unique rearrangements over total unique productive rearrangements; depth was the summed frequency of those rearrangements. Two-sided Wilcoxon rank-sum tests were applied when comparing TCR breadth between groups. Here the immuneACCESS table is served through TCRdb, limited to in-frame sequences with V and J called. Missing clones are a known gap in these copies; in checked studies unresolved V genes cover under half, and the rest lacks a known reason. Clonal size and the V and J genes are those of that table, whereas D and trimming came from the DNA. For this sample the table gives 380,000 or so clones, of which 86% were detected only once. Of the sample, 9.5% to 12% is held by the ten largest clones.

On the study overall, not on this receptor specifically: Substantial breadth of spike-specific CD8+ and CD4+ T cell responses was reported after vaccination. The study was not powered for comparison of responses between vaccine doses or regimens. Comparable non-spike TCR breadth was observed between vaccine and placebo recipients, consistent with only spike being contained in the vaccine. Compared with placebo recipients, Ad26.COV2.S recipients showed higher spike-specific TCR breadth (P = 0.0014). According to the authors, total T cell responses may have been underestimated by the TCR breadth and depth analyses.

CDR1 SGHTA and CDR2 FQGNSA are derived from the germline V gene. Including cysteine and phenylalanine, the CDR3 has 14 amino acids. Of all the DNA, just the CDR3 is kept, 42 bases in frame from base 1. Germline trimming: 11 bases from V, 7 bases from J; junction bases outside gene matches: 14. The sample's treatment or condition label is to be understood as: some 20 received Ad26.COV2.S at low or high dose, single or two shots; roughly five received placebo; per-sample allocation not given. For vaccine and placebo recipients, repertoires were sequenced using samples collected on day 63 after the first injection. Between 29 July and 7 August 2020, Cohort 1b enrolled 25 adults aged 18-55 years at one site in Boston, USA. Ad26.COV2.S consisted of a replication-incompetent adenovirus type 26 vector by which a prefusion-stabilized SARS-CoV-2 spike protein from the original Wuhan strain was expressed.

Sequenced here: peripheral blood, sampled in a trial of Ad26.COV2.S vaccine versus placebo. This chain is built from TRBV7-2 and TRBJ2-1, with 7 bases in between that match TRBD2. This clonotype originated in a person between 18 and 60 years old who received the Ad26.COV2.S COVID-19 vaccine or a placebo. The DNA sequence follows: TGTGCCGGCGGGGAGGGAGGATCACCGAATGAGCAGTTCTTC. Translated, it gives CAGGEGGSPNEQFF.